This TCR beta chain emerged from a study of T-cell memory formation after mild COVID-19. Study in general: TCR clusters largely stayed donor specific.

Comments on this clonotype: Its target is unknown.

The authors produced TCR alpha and TCR beta cDNA libraries with sample barcodes and UMIs by 5'RACE using constant-segment primers. TCRdb re-called the 5' RACE reads with MiXCR, one entry per CDR3 protein. The table includes hundreds of thousands of distinct CDR3 sequences, about a sixth detected once. General observations from the study: A second wave of clones peaked on day 37, and their SARS-CoV-2 specificity went unconfirmed. Researchers report contracting CD4+ clones mostly in CM and EM, with CD8+ clones in EMRA.

The CDR3 spans 12 residues. V was shortened by 2 bases and J by 9 bases, with 8 bases between the two germline ends. The TCR sequence derives from a man aged 18 to 30 who had mild COVID-19 (a few samples of this study predate the infection). Cell type and time point are not known. Material for sequencing was PBMCs or a T cell subset sorted from them (not recorded which). This chain uses TRBV12-3 or TRBV12-4 with TRBJ1-5; unclear D gene. As DNA, the CDR3 is TGTGCCAGCAGTTTATACGGTCGGCCCCAGCATTTT. Translation gives CASSLYGRPQHF.